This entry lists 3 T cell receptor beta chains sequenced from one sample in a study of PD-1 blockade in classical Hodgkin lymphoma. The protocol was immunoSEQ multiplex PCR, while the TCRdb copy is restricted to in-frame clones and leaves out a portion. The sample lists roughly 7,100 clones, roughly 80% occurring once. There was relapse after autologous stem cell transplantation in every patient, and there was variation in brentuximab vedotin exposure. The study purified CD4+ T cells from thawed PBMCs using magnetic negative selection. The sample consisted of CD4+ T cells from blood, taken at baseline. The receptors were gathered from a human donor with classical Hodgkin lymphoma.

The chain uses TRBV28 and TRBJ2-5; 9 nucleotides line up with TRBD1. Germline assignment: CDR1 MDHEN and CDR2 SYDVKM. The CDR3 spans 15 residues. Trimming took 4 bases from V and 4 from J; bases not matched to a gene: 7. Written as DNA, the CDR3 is TGTGCCAGCAGTTATGGGACAGGGAACCGAGAGACCCAGTACTTC. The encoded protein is CASSYGTGNRETQYF.

The CDR3 DNA sequence: TGTGCCAGCAGCTCATTCGACAGGGAGAATCAGCCCCAGCATTTT. This encodes CASSSFDRENQPQHF. The rearrangement links TRBV5-6 to TRBJ1-5; 7 bases fit TRBD1. V was clipped by 3 bases and J by 4 bases; unmatched bases: 7. The germline V gene has CDR1 SGHDT and CDR2 YYEEEE. This CDR3 contains 15 residues.

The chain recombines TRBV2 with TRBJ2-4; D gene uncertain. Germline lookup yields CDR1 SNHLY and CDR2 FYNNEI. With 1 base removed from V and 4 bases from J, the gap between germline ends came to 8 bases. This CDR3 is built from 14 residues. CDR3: CASSEVGGKNIQYF. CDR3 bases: TGTGCCAGCAGTGAAGTAGGTGGAAAAAACATTCAGTACTTC.